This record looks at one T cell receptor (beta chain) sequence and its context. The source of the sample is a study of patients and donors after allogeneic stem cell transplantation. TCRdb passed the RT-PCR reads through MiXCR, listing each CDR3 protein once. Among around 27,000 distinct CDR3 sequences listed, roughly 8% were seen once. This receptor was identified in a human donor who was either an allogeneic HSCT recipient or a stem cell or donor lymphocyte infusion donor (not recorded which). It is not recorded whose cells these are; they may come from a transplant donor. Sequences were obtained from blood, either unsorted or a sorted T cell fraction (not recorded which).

CDR3 bases: TGTGCCAGCAGCTTGGGGGAGATTTCACCCCTCCACTTT. Its protein product is CASSLGEISPLHF. The chain carries TRBV11-1 and TRBJ1-6, with D perhaps TRBD1 (5 bases). This CDR3 has 13 amino acids. Germline loops: CDR1 SGHAT, CDR2 FQDESV (reference sequence). Trimming shortened V by 3 bases and J by 9 bases, and 9 bases separated the two germline ends.